What follows are 9 T cell receptor beta chains derived from one specimen sequenced in a study of blood T cell repertoires in COVID-19. Produced via immunoSEQ multiplex PCR; TCRdb's table is partial and in-frame only. This table has about 190,000 clones, 70% to 90% appearing once. Specimen: PBMCs or T cells enriched from blood (not recorded which). These receptors originate from a woman aged 40-49 years in a cohort exposed to, infected with or recovered from COVID-19 (not recorded which).

This clone was observed a handful of times. The chain carries TRBV7-8 and TRBJ1-5; 7 nucleotides line up with TRBD1. With V trimmed by 5 bases and J by 7 bases, 11 bases remained unmatched. The CDR3 runs 15 residues. The germline CDR1 and CDR2 sequences are SGHVS and FQNEAQ. The chain's CDR3 is CASSLSTGAGQPQHF. For the CDR3, the DNA is TGTGCCAGCAGCCTCTCAACAGGGGCAGGGCAGCCCCAGCATTTT. Complete variable domain (other parts from reference TRBV7-8 and TRBJ1-5): GAGVSQSPRYKVAKRGQDVALRCDPISGHVSLFWYQQALGQGPEFLTYFQNEAQLDKSGLPSDRFFAERPEGSVSTLKIQRTQQEDSAVYLCASSLSTGAGQPQHFGDGTRLSIL.

The chain employs TRBV4-2 and TRBJ2-4; the match to TRBD2 covers 10 bases. Germline V gene sequence: CDR1 LGHNA, CDR2 YNFKEQ. V gave up 8 bases and J gave up 2 bases; unmatched junction bases: 21. The CDR3 contains 20 residues. The CDR3 sequence: CASRAYPGKAGGLTKNIQYF. As DNA, the CDR3 is TGTGCCAGCCGAGCCTACCCGGGAAAAGCGGGAGGGTTAACCAAAAACATTCAGTACTTC.

The chain is built from TRBV9 and TRBJ2-1; 8 bases agree with TRBD2. The germline gives CDR1 SGDLS, CDR2 YYNGEE. The CDR3 is 14 amino acids. With V trimmed by 1 base and J by 5 bases, 2 bases remained unmatched. CDR3 region: CASSVSGGNNEQFF. As DNA, the CDR3 is TGTGCCAGCAGCGTAAGCGGGGGCAACAATGAGCAGTTCTTC.

The chain joins TRBV7-8 to TRBJ2-3; 12 bases are a match to TRBD2. Germline CDR1 reads SGHVS; CDR2 reads FQNEAQ. The trim removed 5 bases at V and 4 bases at J, leaving 7 bases unmatched. The CDR3 contains 16 residues. CDR3 protein: CASSIGLAGLSDTQYF. In DNA form, the CDR3 reads TGTGCCAGCAGCATCGGACTAGCGGGATTATCAGATACGCAGTATTTT.

This rearrangement joins TRBV2 to TRBJ2-7, with TRBD2 identical over 8 bases. CDR1 and CDR2 (germline): SNHLY, FYNNEI. This CDR3 region has 13 residues. J was trimmed by 7 bases and V by 7 bases; bases with no gene match: 9. CDR3 loop: CASTAGGQGEQYF. CDR3 in DNA: TGTGCCAGCACGGCGGGGGGCCAGGGGGAGCAGTACTTC.

This rearrangement joins TRBV7-8 to TRBJ1-2; D uncertain. The V end lost 1 base, the J end lost 4 bases, and 7 bases lay between the germline ends. The CDR3 has 13 amino acids. Germline V gene data show CDR1 as SGHVS and CDR2 as FQNEAQ. In DNA form, the CDR3 reads TGTGCCAGCAGCTTAGGGGCTGGCTATGGCTACACCTTC. Its protein product is CASSLGAGYGYTF. Complete variable domain (other parts from reference TRBV7-8 and TRBJ1-2): GAGVSQSPRYKVAKRGQDVALRCDPISGHVSLFWYQQALGQGPEFLTYFQNEAQLDKSGLPSDRFFAERPEGSVSTLKIQRTQQEDSAVYLCASSLGAGYGYTFGSGTRLTVV.

This clone was seen a few times. The gene calls are TRBV9 and TRBJ2-7, with TRBD2 matching 8 bases. V lost 3 bases, J lost 6 bases, and 14 bases stayed unmatched. The germline CDR1 and CDR2 sequences are SGDLS and YYNGEE. There are 16 residues in the CDR3. CDR3 nucleotides: TGTGCCAGCAGCGCCCTGAAATTAGCGGGACTCAGCGAGCAGTACTTC. This gives the protein CASSALKLAGLSEQYF.

The chain employs TRBV4-2 and TRBJ2-5, with D possibly matching TRBD2 (6 bases). V lost 1 base, J lost 5 bases, and 14 bases lay in between. The CDR3 has 15 amino acids. Germline CDR1 and CDR2: LGHNA and YNFKEQ. CDR3 loop: CASSQAGGTGETQYF. Written as DNA, the CDR3 is TGTGCCAGCAGCCAAGCCGGGGGTACGGGTGAGACCCAGTACTTC.

The rearrangement links TRBV27 to TRBJ2-3; TRBD2 matches 8 bases. V shed 6 bases and J 8 bases; nucleotides not matched to a gene: 10. Germline V CDR1 and CDR2: MNHEY, SMNVEV (reference sequence). The CDR3 has 14 amino acids. CDR3 sequence (DNA): TGTGCCAGCAGAATTACGGGAGGGGATGGTACGCAGTATTTT. This translates into CASRITGGDGTQYF.